Listed here is a single T cell receptor beta chain. The target antigen is unknown. The data derive from a study of Ad26.COV2.S vaccination and SARS-CoV-2 variants. Looked up from germline, CDR1 is SGDLS and CDR2 is YYNGEE. V dropped 4 bases and J dropped 5 bases, with 9 bases sitting between them. The CDR3 loop spans 12 amino acids. Sequencing used immunoSEQ multiplex PCR; TCRdb keeps in-frame clones, though not all of them. The table records around 94,000 clones, over 60% of them present only once. Overall study results and limits: Spike-specific TCR breadth was greater in vaccine than placebo recipients. Researchers reported similar non-spike TCR breadth in vaccine and placebo recipients. Responses of T cells in total may have been underestimated by the TCR breadth and depth analyses. There was reportedly substantial breadth in spike-specific CD8+ and CD4+ T cell responses after vaccination.

The material was peripheral blood, obtained after recovery from COVID-19. The receptor was derived from a human donor who had recovered from COVID-19. The chain employs TRBV9 and TRBJ2-5; D ambiguous. For the CDR3, the DNA is TGTGCCAGCAGCCCCAGTGGGGAGACCCAGTACTTC. Translation gives CASSPSGETQYF.